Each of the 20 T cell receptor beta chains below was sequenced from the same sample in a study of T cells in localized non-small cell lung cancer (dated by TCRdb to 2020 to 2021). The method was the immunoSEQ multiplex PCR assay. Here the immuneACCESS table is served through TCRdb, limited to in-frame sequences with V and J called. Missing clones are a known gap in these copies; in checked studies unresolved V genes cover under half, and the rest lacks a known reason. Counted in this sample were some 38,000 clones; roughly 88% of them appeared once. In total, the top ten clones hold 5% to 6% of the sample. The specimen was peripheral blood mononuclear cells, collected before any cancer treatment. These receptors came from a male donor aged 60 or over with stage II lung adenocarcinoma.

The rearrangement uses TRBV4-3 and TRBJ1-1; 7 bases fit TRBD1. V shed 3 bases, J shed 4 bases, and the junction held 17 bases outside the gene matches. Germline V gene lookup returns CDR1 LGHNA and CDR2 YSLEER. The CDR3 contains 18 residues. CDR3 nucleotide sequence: TGCGCCAGCAGCCACCGAGGGACAGCCAATCAAGGGGTCACTGAAGCTTTCTTT. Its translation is CASSHRGTANQGVTEAFF.

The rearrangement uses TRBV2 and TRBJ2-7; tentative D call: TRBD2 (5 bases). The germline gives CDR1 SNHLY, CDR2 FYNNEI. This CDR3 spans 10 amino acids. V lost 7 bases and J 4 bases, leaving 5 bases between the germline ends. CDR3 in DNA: TGTGCCAGCACGGGGTACGAGCAGTACTTC. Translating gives CASTGYEQYF.

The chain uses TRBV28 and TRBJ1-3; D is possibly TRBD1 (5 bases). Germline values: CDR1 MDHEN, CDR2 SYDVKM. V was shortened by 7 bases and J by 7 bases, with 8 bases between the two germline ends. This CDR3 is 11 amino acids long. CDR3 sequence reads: CASTRGNTIYF. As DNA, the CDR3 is TGTGCCAGCACGCGGGGGAACACCATATATTTT.

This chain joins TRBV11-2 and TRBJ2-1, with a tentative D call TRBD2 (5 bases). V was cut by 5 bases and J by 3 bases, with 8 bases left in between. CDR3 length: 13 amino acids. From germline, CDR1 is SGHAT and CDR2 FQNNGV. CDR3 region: CASSTGLYNEQFF. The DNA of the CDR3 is TGTGCCAGCAGCACTGGACTCTACAATGAGCAGTTCTTC.

This CDR3 reads CAWSVRWVGQGGTEAFF. The CDR3 bases are TGTGCCTGGAGTGTACGATGGGTGGGACAGGGAGGCACTGAAGCTTTCTTT. This chain uses TRBV30 with TRBJ1-1; 9 positions agree with TRBD1. The CDR3 length is 17 residues. Trimming cost V 0 bases and J 4 bases; bases outside gene matches: 12. Germline V CDR1 and CDR2: GTSNPN, SVGIG (reference sequence).

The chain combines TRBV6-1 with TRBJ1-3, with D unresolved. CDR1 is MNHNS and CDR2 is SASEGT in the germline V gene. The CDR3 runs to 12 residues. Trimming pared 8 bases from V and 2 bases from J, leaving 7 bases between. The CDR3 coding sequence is TGTGCCAGCGGCTGGACTGGAAACACCATATATTTT. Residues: CASGWTGNTIYF.

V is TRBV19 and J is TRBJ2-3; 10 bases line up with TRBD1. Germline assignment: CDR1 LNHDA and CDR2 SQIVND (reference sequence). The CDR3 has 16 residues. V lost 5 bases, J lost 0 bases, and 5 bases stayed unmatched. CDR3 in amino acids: CASSARQGASTDTQYF. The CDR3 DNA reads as TGTGCCAGTAGTGCACGACAGGGGGCGAGCACAGATACGCAGTATTTT.

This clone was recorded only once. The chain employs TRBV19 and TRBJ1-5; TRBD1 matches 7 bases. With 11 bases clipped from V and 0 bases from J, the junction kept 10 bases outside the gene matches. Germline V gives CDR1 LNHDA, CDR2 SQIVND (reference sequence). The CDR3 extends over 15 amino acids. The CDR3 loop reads CACRDSAYSNQPQHF. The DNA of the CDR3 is TGTGCCTGCCGGGACAGCGCTTATAGCAATCAGCCCCAGCATTTT.

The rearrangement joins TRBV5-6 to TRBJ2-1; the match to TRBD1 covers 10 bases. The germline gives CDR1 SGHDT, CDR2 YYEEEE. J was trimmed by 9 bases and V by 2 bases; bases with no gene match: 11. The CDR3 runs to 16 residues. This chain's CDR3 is CASSFKGQGGYGEQFF. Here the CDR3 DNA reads TGTGCCAGCAGCTTCAAAGGACAGGGGGGGTATGGTGAGCAGTTCTTC. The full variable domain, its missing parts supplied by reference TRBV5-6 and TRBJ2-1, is DAGVTQSPTHLIKTRGQQVTLRCSPKSGHDTVSWYQQALGQGPQFIFQYYEEEERQRGNFPDRFSGHQFPNYSSELNVNALLLGDSALYLCASSFKGQGGYGEQFFGPGTRLTVL.

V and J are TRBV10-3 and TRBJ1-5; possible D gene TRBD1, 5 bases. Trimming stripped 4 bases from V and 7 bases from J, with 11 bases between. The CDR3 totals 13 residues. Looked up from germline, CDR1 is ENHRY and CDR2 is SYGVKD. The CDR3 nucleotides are TGTGCCATCAGTGCCGACAGTCCCCAGCCCCAGCATTTT. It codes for CAISADSPQPQHF.

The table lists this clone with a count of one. DNA of the CDR3: TGTGCCTGGAGAGGTATAGCTGCCAGGGGTGGGCAGTTCTTC. Translated, it gives CAWRGIAARGGQFF. J is TRBJ2-1 and V is TRBV30, with a possible D match to TRBD1 (6 bases). Germline V gene lookup returns CDR1 GTSNPN and CDR2 SVGIG (reference sequence). The CDR3 is 14 residues long. V gave up 3 bases and J gave up 12 bases, with 21 bases separating them.

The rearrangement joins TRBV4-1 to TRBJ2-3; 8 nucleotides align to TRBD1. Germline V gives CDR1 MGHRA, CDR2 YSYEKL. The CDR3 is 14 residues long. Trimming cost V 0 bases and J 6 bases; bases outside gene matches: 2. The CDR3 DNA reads TGCGCCAGCAGCCAAGAGTACAGGGGGGATACGCAGTATTTT. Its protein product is CASSQEYRGDTQYF.

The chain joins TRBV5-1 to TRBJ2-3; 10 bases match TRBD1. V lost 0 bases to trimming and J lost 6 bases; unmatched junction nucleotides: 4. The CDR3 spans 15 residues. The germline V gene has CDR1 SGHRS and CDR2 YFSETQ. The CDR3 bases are TGCGCCAGCAGCTTGGTTGGGACAGGGGCCGATACGCAGTATTTT. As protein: CASSLVGTGADTQYF.

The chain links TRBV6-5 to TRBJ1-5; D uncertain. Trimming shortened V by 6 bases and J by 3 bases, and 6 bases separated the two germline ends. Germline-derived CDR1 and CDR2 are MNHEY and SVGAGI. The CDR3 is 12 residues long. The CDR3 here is CASSPTNQPQHF. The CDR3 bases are TGTGCCAGCAGCCCTACCAATCAGCCCCAGCATTTT.

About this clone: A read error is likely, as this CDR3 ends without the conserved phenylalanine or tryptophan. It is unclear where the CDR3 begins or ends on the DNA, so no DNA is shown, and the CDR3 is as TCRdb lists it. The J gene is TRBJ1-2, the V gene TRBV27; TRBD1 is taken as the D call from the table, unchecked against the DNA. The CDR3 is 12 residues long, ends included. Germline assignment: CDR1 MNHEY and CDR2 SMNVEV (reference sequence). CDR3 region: CASPLRGYLREL.

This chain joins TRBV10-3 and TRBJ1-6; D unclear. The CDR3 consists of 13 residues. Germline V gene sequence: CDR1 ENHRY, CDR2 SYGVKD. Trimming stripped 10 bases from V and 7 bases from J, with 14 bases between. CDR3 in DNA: TGTGCCACCGTCCCGGGGAGGAATTCACCCCTCCACTTT. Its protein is CATVPGRNSPLHF.

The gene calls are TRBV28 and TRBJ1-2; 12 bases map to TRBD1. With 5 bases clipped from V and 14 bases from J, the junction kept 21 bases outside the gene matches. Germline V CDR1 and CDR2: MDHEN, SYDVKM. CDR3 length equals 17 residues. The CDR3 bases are TGTGCCAGCAGTCTCCCGGGACAGGGGGCGGAATATTTATTGGGGACCTTC. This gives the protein CASSLPGQGAEYLLGTF.

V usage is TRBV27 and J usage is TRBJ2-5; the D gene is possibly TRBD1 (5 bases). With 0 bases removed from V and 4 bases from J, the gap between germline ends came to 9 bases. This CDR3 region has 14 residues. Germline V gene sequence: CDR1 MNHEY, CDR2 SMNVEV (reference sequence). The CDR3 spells CASSLSTTGETQYF. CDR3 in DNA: TGTGCCAGCAGTTTATCAACCACAGGAGAGACCCAGTACTTC.

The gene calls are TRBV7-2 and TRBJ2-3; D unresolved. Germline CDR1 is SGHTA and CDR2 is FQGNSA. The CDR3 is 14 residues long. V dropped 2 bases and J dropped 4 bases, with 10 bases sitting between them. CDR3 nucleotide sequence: TGTGCCAGCAGCTTAATGGTCACTTCAGATACGCAGTATTTT. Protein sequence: CASSLMVTSDTQYF.

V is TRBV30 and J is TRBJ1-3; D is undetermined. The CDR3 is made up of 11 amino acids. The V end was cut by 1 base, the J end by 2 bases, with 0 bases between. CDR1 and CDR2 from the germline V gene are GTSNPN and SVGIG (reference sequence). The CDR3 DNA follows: TGTGCCTGGAGTGCTGGAAACACCATATATTTT. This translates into CAWSAGNTIYF.